This T cell receptor beta chain was recorded in a study of early T cells in non-severe SARS-CoV-2 infection. Study details: Chains from this unsorted whole-blood bulk RNA could not be paired. Study findings and constraints: Lookups in VDJdb leaned toward anti-spike CD8 responses and missed private and CD4 specificities.

The length of the CDR3 is 15 residues. CDR1 is SGHVS and CDR2 is FNYEAQ in the germline V gene. V was cut by 1 base and J by 2 bases, with 11 bases left in between. Individually, cDNA molecules had unique molecular identifiers attached to them. A single record per CDR3 protein comes from TCRdb applying MiXCR to the 5' RACE reads. The repertoire holds roughly 32,000 distinct CDR3 sequences, with over 5% as singletons. The sample holds many counts of this clonotype. What it recognizes is unknown. Source material: whole blood. This chain connects TRBV7-6 to TRBJ1-2; no clear D gene. The source is an adult who was a healthcare worker with PCR-confirmed SARS-CoV-2 infection or an uninfected control (not recorded which). CDR3: CASSLGSPENYGYTF. CDR3 DNA: TGTGCCAGCAGCTTAGGGTCCCCCGAGAACTATGGCTACACCTTC. The full variable domain, in which reference TRBV7-6 and TRBJ1-2 provide the parts outside the CDR3, is GAGVSQSPRYKVTKRGQDVALRCDPISGHVSLYWYRQALGQGPEFLTYFNYEAQQDKSGLPNDRFSAERPEGSISTLTIQRTEQRDSAMYRCASSLGSPENYGYTFGSGTRLTVV.